The T cell receptor (beta chain) described here comes from a study of Graves' ophthalmopathy and Graves' hyperthyroidism. Study-wide background: Upon initial diagnosis and before any treatment, peripheral blood was collected.

Beta-chain TCR CDR3 regions were amplified from RNA transcripts. An initial RT-PCR round employing HTBI primers preceded a second-round multiplex PCR. TCRdb recomputed calls from the multiplex PCR reads with MiXCR, one row per CDR3 protein. The sample records about 700,000 distinct CDR3 sequences, over 40% being singletons. With a duration under 3 months, ophthalmopathy in the donors showed moderate-to-severe activity, CAS ≥3 and NOSPECS ≥4. Pregnancy or lactation, uncontrolled infections and other autoimmune diseases were grounds for excluding patients. V was shortened by 5 bases and J by 7 bases, with 17 bases between the two germline ends. The germline gives CDR1 SGHVS, CDR2 FNYEAQ. This CDR3 spans 15 amino acids. This clonotype was counted ten times or more.

This chain uses TRBV7-6 with TRBJ2-2; possible D gene TRBD1, 8 bases. What was sequenced was peripheral blood. The source of this sequence is an adult man with Graves' ophthalmopathy. CDR3 nucleotide sequence: TGTGCCAGCAGCCAAAACAGGGGGGGAGACGGGGAGCTGTTTTTT. It yields the protein CASSQNRGGDGELFF. Filled out from reference TRBV7-6 and TRBJ2-2, the complete variable domain reads GAGVSQSPRYKVTKRGQDVALRCDPISGHVSLYWYRQALGQGPEFLTYFNYEAQQDKSGLPNDRFSAERPEGSISTLTIQRTEQRDSAMYRCASSQNRGGDGELFFGEGSRLTVL.